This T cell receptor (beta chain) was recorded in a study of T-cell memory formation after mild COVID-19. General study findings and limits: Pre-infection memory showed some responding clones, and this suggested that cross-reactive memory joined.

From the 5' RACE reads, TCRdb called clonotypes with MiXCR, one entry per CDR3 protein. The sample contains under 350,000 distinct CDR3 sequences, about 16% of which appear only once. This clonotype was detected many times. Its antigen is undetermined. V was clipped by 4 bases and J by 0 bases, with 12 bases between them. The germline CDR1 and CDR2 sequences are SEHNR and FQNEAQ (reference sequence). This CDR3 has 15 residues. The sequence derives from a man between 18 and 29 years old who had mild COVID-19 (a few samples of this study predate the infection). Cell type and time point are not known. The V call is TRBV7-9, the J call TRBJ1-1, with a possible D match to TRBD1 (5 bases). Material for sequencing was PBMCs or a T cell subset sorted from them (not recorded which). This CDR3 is CASSYPGHLNTEAFF. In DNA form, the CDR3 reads TGTGCCAGCAGCTACCCAGGACACCTGAACACTGAAGCTTTCTTT.